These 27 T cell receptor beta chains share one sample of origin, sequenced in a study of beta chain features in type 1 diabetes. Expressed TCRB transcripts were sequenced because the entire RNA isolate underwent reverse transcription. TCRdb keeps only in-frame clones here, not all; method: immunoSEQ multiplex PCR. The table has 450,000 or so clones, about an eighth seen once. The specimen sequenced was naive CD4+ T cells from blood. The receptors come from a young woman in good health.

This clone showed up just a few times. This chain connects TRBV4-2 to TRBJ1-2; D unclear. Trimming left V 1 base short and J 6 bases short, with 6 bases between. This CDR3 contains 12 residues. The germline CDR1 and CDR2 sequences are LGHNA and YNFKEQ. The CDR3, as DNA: TGTGCCAGCAGCCAAGTGGCTAATGGCTACACCTTC. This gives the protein CASSQVANGYTF.

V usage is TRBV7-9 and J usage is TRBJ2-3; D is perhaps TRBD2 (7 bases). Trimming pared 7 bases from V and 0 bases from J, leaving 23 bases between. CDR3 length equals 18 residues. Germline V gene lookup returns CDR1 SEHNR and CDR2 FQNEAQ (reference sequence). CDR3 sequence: CASTSIGGLLTSTDTQYF. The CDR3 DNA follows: TGTGCCAGCACCTCTATCGGGGGGCTGCTCACTAGCACAGATACGCAGTATTTT.

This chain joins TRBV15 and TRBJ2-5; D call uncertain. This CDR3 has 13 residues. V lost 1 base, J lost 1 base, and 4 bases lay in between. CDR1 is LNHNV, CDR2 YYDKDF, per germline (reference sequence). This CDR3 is CATSRAIQETQYF. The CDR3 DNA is TGTGCCACCAGCAGAGCCATCCAAGAGACCCAGTACTTC.

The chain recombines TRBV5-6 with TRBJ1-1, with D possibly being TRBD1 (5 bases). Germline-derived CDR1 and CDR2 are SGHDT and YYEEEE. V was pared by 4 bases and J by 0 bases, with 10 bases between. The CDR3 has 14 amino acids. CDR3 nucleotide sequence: TGTGCCAGCAGCCTAAGACAGTTGAACACTGAAGCTTTCTTT. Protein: CASSLRQLNTEAFF.

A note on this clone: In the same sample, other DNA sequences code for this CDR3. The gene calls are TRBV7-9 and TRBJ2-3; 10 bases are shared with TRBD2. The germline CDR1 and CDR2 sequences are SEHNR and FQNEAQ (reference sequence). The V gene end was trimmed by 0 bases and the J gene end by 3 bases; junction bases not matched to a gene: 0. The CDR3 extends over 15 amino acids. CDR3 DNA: TGTGCCAGCAGCTTAGCACTAGCGGGAACAGATACGCAGTATTTT. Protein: CASSLALAGTDTQYF.

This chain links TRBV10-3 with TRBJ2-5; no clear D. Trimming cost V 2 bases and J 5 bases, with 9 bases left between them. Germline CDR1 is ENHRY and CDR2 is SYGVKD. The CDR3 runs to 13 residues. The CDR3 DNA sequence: TGTGCCATCAGTGAGCGGGTCCTGGAGACCCAGTACTTC. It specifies CAISERVLETQYF.

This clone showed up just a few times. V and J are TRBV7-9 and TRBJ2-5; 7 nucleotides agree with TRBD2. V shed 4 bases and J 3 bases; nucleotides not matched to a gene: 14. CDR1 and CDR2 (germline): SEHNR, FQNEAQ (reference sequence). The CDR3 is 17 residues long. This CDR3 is CASSSPRREFVKETQYF. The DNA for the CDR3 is TGTGCCAGCAGCTCCCCCCGGCGGGAGTTTGTCAAAGAGACCCAGTACTTC.

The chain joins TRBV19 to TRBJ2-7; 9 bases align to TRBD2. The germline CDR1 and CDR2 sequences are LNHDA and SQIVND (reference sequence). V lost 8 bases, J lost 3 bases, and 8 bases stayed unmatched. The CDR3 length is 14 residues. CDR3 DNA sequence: TGTGCCAGTGCTAGCGGGACAGCTCTCTACGAGCAGTACTTC. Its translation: CASASGTALYEQYF.

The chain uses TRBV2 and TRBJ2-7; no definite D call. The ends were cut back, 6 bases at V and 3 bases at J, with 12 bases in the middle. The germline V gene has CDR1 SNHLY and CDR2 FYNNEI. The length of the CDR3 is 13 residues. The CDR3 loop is CASRPELLYEQYF. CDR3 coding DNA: TGTGCCAGCAGACCTGAGTTACTCTACGAGCAGTACTTC.

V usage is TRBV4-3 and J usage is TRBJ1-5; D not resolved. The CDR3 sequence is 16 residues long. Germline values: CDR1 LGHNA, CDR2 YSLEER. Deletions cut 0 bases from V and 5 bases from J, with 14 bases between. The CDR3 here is CASSQDRGLRDQPQHF. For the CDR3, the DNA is TGCGCCAGCAGCCAAGATAGAGGCCTGAGAGATCAGCCCCAGCATTTT.

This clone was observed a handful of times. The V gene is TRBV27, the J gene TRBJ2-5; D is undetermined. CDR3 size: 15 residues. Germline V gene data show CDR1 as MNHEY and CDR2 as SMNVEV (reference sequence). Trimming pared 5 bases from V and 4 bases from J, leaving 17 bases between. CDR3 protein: CASSTNGKSIETQYF. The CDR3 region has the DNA TGTGCCAGCAGTACCAACGGAAAATCAATAGAGACCCAGTACTTC.

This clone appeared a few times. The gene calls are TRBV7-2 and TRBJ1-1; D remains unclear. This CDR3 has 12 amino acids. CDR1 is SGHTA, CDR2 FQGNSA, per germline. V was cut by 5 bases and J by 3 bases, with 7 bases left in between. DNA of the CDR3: TGTGCCAGCAGCCTCCGGGACACTGAAGCTTTCTTT. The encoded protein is CASSLRDTEAFF. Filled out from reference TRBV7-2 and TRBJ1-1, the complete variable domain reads GAGVSQSPSNKVTEKGKDVELRCDPISGHTALYWYRQSLGQGLEFLIYFQGNSAPDKSGLPSDRFSAERTGGSVSTLTIQRTQQEDSAVYLCASSLRDTEAFFGQGTRLTVV.

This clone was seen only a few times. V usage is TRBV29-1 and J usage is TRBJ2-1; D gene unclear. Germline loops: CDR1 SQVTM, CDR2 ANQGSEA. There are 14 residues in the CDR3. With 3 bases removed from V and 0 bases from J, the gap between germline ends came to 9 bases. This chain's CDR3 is CSVDTRSSYNEQFF. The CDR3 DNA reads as TGCAGCGTTGATACGAGGAGCTCCTACAATGAGCAGTTCTTC.

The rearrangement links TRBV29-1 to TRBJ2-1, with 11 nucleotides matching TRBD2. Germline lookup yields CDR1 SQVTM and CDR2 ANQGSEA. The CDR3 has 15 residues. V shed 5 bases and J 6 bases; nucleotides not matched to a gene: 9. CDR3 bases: TGCAGCGTTTCGGGGCTAGCGGGAGGTGGCAATGAGCAGTTCTTC. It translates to CSVSGLAGGGNEQFF.

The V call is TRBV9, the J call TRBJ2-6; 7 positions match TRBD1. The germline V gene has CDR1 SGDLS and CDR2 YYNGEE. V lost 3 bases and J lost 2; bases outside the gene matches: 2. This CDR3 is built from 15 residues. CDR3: CASSATGAGANVLTF. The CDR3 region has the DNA TGTGCCAGCAGCGCAACAGGGGCTGGGGCCAACGTCCTGACTTTC.

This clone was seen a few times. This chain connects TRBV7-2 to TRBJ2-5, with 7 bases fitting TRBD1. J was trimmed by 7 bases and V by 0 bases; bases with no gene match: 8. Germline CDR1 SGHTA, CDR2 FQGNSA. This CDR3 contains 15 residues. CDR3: CASSLAPDRVTTQYF. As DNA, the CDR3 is TGTGCCAGCAGCTTAGCCCCCGACAGGGTAACGACCCAGTACTTC.

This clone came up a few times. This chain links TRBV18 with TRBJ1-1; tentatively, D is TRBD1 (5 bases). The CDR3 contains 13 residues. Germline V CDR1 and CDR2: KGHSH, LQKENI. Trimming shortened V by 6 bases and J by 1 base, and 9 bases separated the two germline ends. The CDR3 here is CASSGQGNTEAFF. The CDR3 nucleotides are TGTGCCAGCTCTGGCCAGGGGAACACTGAAGCTTTCTTT.

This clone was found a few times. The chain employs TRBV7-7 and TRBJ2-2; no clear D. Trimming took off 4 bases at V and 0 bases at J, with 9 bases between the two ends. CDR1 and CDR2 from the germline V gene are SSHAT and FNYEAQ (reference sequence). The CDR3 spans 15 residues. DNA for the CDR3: TGTGCCAGCAGCTCACAGTACGCGAACACCGGGGAGCTGTTTTTT. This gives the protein CASSSQYANTGELFF.

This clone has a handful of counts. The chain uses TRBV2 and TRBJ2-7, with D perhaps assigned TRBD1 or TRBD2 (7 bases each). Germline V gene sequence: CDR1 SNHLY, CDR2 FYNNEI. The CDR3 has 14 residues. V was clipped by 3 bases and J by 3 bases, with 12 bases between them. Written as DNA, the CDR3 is TGTGCCAGCAGTGAGCAGGGGGAGGGCTACGAGCAGTACTTC. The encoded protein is CASSEQGEGYEQYF. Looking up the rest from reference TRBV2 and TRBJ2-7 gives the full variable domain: EPEVTQTPSHQVTQMGQEVILRCVPISNHLYFYWYRQILGQKVEFLVSFYNNEISEKSEIFDDQFSVERPDGSNFTLKIRSTKLEDSAMYFCASSEQGEGYEQYFGPGTRLTVT.

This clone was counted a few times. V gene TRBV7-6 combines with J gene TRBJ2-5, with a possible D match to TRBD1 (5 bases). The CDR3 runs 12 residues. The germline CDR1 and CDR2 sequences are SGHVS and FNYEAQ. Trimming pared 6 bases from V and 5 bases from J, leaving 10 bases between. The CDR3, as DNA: TGTGCCAGCAGGAGGCAGGGTGAGACCCAGTACTTC. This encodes CASRRQGETQYF.

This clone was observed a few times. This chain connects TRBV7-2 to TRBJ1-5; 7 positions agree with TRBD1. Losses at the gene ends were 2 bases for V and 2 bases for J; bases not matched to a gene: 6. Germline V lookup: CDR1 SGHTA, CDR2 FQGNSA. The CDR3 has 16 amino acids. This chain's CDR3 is CASSLRSGTGNQPQHF. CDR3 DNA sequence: TGTGCCAGCAGCTTAAGGTCCGGGACAGGCAATCAGCCCCAGCATTTT.

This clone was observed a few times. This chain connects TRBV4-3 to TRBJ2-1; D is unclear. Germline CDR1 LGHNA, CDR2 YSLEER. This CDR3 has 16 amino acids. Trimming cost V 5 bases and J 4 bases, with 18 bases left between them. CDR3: CASSKNRGHGYNEQFF. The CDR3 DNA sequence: TGCGCCAGCAGCAAAAATAGAGGCCACGGATACAATGAGCAGTTCTTC.

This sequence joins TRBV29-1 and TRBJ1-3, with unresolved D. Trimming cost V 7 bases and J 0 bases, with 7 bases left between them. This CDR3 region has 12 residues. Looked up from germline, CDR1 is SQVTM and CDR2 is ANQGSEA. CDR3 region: CSGAFSGNTIYF. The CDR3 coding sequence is TGCAGCGGGGCCTTCTCTGGAAACACCATATATTTT.

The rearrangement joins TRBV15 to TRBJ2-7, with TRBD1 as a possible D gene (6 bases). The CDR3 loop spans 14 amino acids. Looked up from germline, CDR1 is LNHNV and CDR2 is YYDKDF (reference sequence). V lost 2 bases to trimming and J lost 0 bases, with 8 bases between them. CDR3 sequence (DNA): TGTGCCACCAGCAGAACAGGGAACTCCTACGAGCAGTACTTC. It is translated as CATSRTGNSYEQYF.

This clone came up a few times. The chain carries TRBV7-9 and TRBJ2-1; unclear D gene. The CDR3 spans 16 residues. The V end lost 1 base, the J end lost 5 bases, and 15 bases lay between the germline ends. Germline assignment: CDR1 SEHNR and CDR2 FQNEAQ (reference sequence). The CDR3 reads CASSLVGEYSNNEQFF. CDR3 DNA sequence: TGTGCCAGCAGCTTAGTTGGGGAATACAGCAACAATGAGCAGTTCTTC.

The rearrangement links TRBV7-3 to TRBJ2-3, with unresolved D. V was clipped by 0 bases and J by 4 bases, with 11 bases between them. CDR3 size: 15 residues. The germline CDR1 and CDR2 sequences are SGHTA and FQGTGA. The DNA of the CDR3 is TGTGCCAGCAGCTTAACGTCGGCTACCCCAGATACGCAGTATTTT. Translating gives CASSLTSATPDTQYF.

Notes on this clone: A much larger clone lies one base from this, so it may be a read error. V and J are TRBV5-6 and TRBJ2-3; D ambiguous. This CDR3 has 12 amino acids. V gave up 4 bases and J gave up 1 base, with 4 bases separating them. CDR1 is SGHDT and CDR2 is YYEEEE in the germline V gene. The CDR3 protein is CASSPRTDTQYF. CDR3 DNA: TGTGCCAGCAGCCCCCGCACAGATACGCAGTATTTT.